This TCR beta chain was sequenced in a study of Ad26.COV2.S vaccination and SARS-CoV-2 variants. TCRdb's copy holds only in-frame clones and misses some; the assay was immunoSEQ multiplex PCR. The repertoire holds about 680,000 clones, with roughly 90% as singletons. Treatment: 19 received Ad26.COV2.S at low or high dose, single or two shots; about five received placebo; per-sample allocation not given. Collection of the samples took place on day 63 after the first injection of vaccine or placebo. An adult donor aged 18-55 years was enrolled in Boston. This receptor was taken from a person aged 18-60 years who received the Ad26.COV2.S COVID-19 vaccine or a placebo. Specimen: peripheral blood, collected in a trial of Ad26.COV2.S vaccine versus placebo.

In DNA form, the CDR3 reads TGTGCCACCAGCAGAGGGGGGTACACCCGGGACAATGAGCAGTTCTTC. Amino acid sequence: CATSRGGYTRDNEQFF. This sequence joins TRBV15 and TRBJ2-1; the D call may be TRBD1 or TRBD2 (5 bases each). Per the germline V gene, CDR1 is LNHNV and CDR2 is YYDKDF (reference sequence). The CDR3 length is 16 residues. Trimming removed 1 base at V and 5 bases at J, with 15 bases between.